Below, 9 T cell receptor beta chains from the same sample are listed, as sequenced in a study of T cells in lung cancer brain metastases. Assay: immunoSEQ multiplex PCR; the TCRdb copy retains only in-frame clones and omits some. The sample includes roughly 580 clones, around 93% of them seen just once. The specimen sequenced was tumor tissue from a brain metastasis. The source is a woman between 45 and 60 years old with non-small cell lung cancer that had spread to the brain.

The chain combines TRBV10-3 with TRBJ2-7; D remains ambiguous. The CDR3 sequence is 12 residues long. The V gene's germline CDR1 is ENHRY and CDR2 SYGVKD. Trimming removed 2 bases from V and 6 bases from J, with 8 bases in between. Here the CDR3 reads CAISEGVREQYV. The CDR3 DNA sequence: TGTGCCATCAGTGAGGGAGTACGCGAGCAGTACGTC.

V is TRBV9 and J is TRBJ2-3; no reliable D call. Germline CDR1 SGDLS, CDR2 YYNGEE. Trimming cost V 0 bases and J 2 bases, with 10 bases left between them. The CDR3 runs 15 residues. In DNA, the CDR3 is TGTGCCAGCAGCGTAGGAGCGCAGCTCACAGATACGCAGTATTTT. Amino acid sequence: CASSVGAQLTDTQYF.

Only one count was recorded for this clone. V gene TRBV27 combines with J gene TRBJ1-2; D may be TRBD1 (5 bases). The V gene lost 6 bases and the J gene lost 3 bases, with 20 bases spanning the gap. The germline gives CDR1 MNHEY, CDR2 SMNVEV (reference sequence). The CDR3 totals 16 residues. CDR3 residues: CASSAQRAGPDYGYTF. The DNA of the CDR3 is TGTGCCAGCAGCGCTCAGAGGGCAGGGCCGGACTATGGCTACACCTTC.

V and J are TRBV19 and TRBJ1-1; D may be TRBD1 (5 bases). Germline V CDR1 and CDR2: LNHDA, SQIVND (reference sequence). This CDR3 has 13 amino acids. V was cut by 8 bases and J by 0 bases, with 10 bases left in between. The CDR3 nucleotides read TGTGCCAGTGAAGACAGAGTGAACACTGAAGCTTTCTTT. Translation gives CASEDRVNTEAFF.

The rearrangement uses TRBV29-1 and TRBJ2-1; maybe TRBD2 (6 bases). Looked up from germline, CDR1 is SQVTM and CDR2 is ANQGSEA. The CDR3 covers 16 residues. Trimming left V 4 bases short and J 6 bases short, with 22 bases between. For the CDR3, the DNA is TGCAGCGTTGGCTATACTTGGGGGGTTGGGGGCAATGAGCAGTTCTTC. It yields the protein CSVGYTWGVGGNEQFF.

Turning to this clone: Other DNA sequences from this sample encode an identical CDR3 as well. The chain couples TRBV5-6 to TRBJ2-1, with a tentative D call TRBD2 (6 bases). V was pared by 2 bases and J by 4 bases, with 16 bases between. In germline, CDR1 is SGHDT, CDR2 YYEEEE. The CDR3 has 16 amino acids. Here the CDR3 DNA reads TGTGCCAGCAGCTTAGAGAGGGGAGGAGATTACAATGAGCAGTTCTTC. Translation: CASSLERGGDYNEQFF.

The chain employs TRBV5-5 and TRBJ2-1; D unclear. CDR3 size: 15 residues. The V and J ends lost 2 bases and 8 bases respectively, with 17 bases between them. Germline V lookup: CDR1 SGHKS, CDR2 YYEKEE (reference sequence). The CDR3 loop is CASSFPRKVIDEQFF. In DNA, the CDR3 is TGTGCCAGCAGCTTTCCTAGGAAGGTTATTGATGAGCAGTTCTTC.

The rearrangement joins TRBV7-9 to TRBJ1-4, with TRBD1 as a possible D gene (6 bases). The CDR3 is 13 residues long. Germline lookup yields CDR1 SEHNR and CDR2 FQNEAQ (reference sequence). Trimming stripped 5 bases from V and 5 bases from J, with 9 bases between. The CDR3, as DNA: TGTGCCAGCAGCCGCGACAGGAATGAAAAACTGTTTTTT. Amino acids: CASSRDRNEKLFF.

This clone was found a few times. The chain carries TRBV7-9 and TRBJ2-7; TRBD1 matches at 12 bases. The V gene's germline CDR1 is SEHNR and CDR2 FQNEAQ (reference sequence). The V gene end was trimmed by 5 bases and the J gene end by 4 bases; junction bases not matched to a gene: 12. The CDR3 extends over 17 amino acids. In DNA form, the CDR3 reads TGTGCCAGCAGCCAGAATGCGTGGGGACAGGGGGCTTACGAGCAGTACGTC. It translates to CASSQNAWGQGAYEQYV.